A selection of T cell receptor beta chains follows, all from one sample in a study of blood T cells in healthy people across ages. TCRdb independently ran MiXCR on the 5' RACE reads; one entry per CDR3 protein. The table records around 970,000 distinct CDR3 sequences, 51% of them present only once. Sequenced sample: blood. Receptor source: a woman aged 60 to 75 in good health. The conserved cysteine and the conserved F or W are not part of the CDR3 here. Fields, in order: CDR3 protein, V gene, clone size, CDR3 length, J gene. Clone size is not always given. Where it is, it says once, few, many or a class for expanded clones.

ASSLAQGSYNEQY TRBV5-1 NA 13 TRBJ2-5
ASRRTVRKSGANVLT TRBV7-2 NA 15 TRBJ2-6
ASSQGLAGLSSDTQY TRBV3-1 few 15 TRBJ2-3
ASSSSFGTDTYYEQY TRBV5-1 few 15 TRBJ2-7
ASSQELSPQILQETQY TRBV4-3 NA 16 TRBJ2-5
ASSQEQGQPYNEQF TRBV4-1 NA 14 TRBJ2-1
ASSSNGGGGDTQY TRBV7-2 NA 13 TRBJ2-3
ASSLVVRQETQY TRBV5-1 NA 12 TRBJ2-5
ASSLTPPGSYGYT TRBV7-2 NA 13 TRBJ1-2
ASSYSHRWEGYT TRBV6-2/TRBV6-3 NA 12 TRBJ1-2
ASSLRLSYNEQF TRBV14 NA 12 TRBJ2-1
SARRSGRVHGELF TRBV20-1 NA 13 TRBJ2-2
ASSPGGEVFSEQY TRBV21-1 NA 13 TRBJ2-7
ATSRVVSSGANVLT TRBV15 many 14 TRBJ2-6
ASSRLAGGTAKNIQY TRBV7-2 NA 15 TRBJ2-4
ASTYANEKLF TRBV28 NA 10 TRBJ1-4
ASSLLGTTYVTQY TRBV5-6 few 13 TRBJ2-3
SAPGSTQGLNSPLH TRBV20-1 NA 14 TRBJ1-6